The 28 T cell receptor beta chains below all came from one sample that was sequenced in a study of blood T cells in healthy people across ages. PCR was performed a second time for about 6 to 11 cycles using a sample-barcoded 5' primer and a J-beta primer mix. TCRdb processed the 5' RACE reads anew with MiXCR; each CDR3 protein has one entry. The sample lists hundreds of thousands of distinct CDR3 sequences; more than 25% were seen once. The sample comprised blood. All receptors derive from an elderly woman in good health.

J is TRBJ1-5 and V is TRBV3-1; 10 bases are shared with TRBD1. Germline V gene data show CDR1 as LGHDT and CDR2 as YNNKEL (reference sequence). V was pared by 2 bases and J by 6 bases, with 4 bases of the junction left unmatched. The CDR3 spans 15 residues. Here the CDR3 reads CASSQLRQGAQPQHF. CDR3 nucleotide sequence: TGTGCCAGCAGCCAATTACGACAGGGGGCTCAGCCCCAGCATTTT. The entire variable domain, with the rest obtained from reference TRBV3-1 and TRBJ1-5, is as follows: DTAVSQTPKYLVTQMGNDKSIKCEQNLGHDTMYWYKQDSKKFLKIMFSYNNKELIINETVPNRFSPKSPDKAHLNLHINSLELGDSAVYFCASSQLRQGAQPQHFGDGTRLSIL.

J is TRBJ2-7 and V is TRBV9; D gene ambiguous. Looked up from germline, CDR1 is SGDLS and CDR2 is YYNGEE. The CDR3 extends over 14 amino acids. V lost 0 bases, J lost 0 bases, and 7 bases lay in between. DNA of the CDR3: TGTGCCAGCAGCGTAGAAGGGCTCTCCTACGAGCAGTACTTC. It translates to CASSVEGLSYEQYF. Full variable domain (rest looked up from reference TRBV9 and TRBJ2-7): DSGVTQTPKHLITATGQRVTLRCSPRSGDLSVYWYQQSLDQGLQFLIQYYNGEERAKGNILERFSAQQFPDLHSELNLSSLELGDSALYFCASSVEGLSYEQYFGPGTRLTVT.

The V gene is TRBV20-1, the J gene TRBJ2-1; D is uncertain. V lost 3 bases and J 8 bases, leaving 11 bases between the germline ends. The germline CDR1 and CDR2 sequences are DFQATT and SNEGSKA (reference sequence). The CDR3 loop spans 12 amino acids. CDR3 in DNA: TGCAGTGCTAGTGCCAGACCGGATGAGCAGTTCTTC. Protein product: CSASARPDEQFF.

This clonotype has at least ten counts. This may be a read error, as it is one base from a much larger clone. This chain links TRBV20-1 with TRBJ2-1; 11 bases align to TRBD2. The J call may be in error: the DNA end matches TRBJ2-7 better. Germline CDR1 DFQATT, CDR2 SNEGSKA (reference sequence). The CDR3 is made up of 16 amino acids. The CDR3 spells CSARTSGDFSYNEQYF. The CDR3 nucleotides read TGCAGTGCTAGGACTAGCGGGGATTTCTCCTACAATGAGCAGTACTTC.

Many counts were recorded for this clonotype. The genes are TRBV14 and TRBJ2-5, with D possibly being TRBD1 or TRBD2 (6 bases each). Between the trimmed V and J ends, which lost 6 bases and 5 bases, there was a span of 22 bases. Germline V gene data show CDR1 as SGHDN and CDR2 as FVKESK. The CDR3 length is 16 residues. The CDR3 DNA reads as TGTGCCAGCAGTCCCCGACATACAACAGGGAGGGAGACCCAGTACTTC. Amino acids: CASSPRHTTGRETQYF.

This clonotype has a count of ten or more. The chain uses TRBV6-5 and TRBJ1-1; unclear D gene. Between the trimmed V and J ends, which lost 2 bases and 0 bases, there was a span of 4 bases. Germline V lookup: CDR1 MNHEY, CDR2 SVGAGI. The CDR3 totals 13 residues. This chain's CDR3 is CASSYGMNTEAFF. DNA for the CDR3: TGTGCCAGCAGTTACGGTATGAACACTGAAGCTTTCTTT.

V is TRBV11-2 and J is TRBJ1-1; 8 bases fit TRBD1. CDR1 and CDR2 (germline): SGHAT, FQNNGV. This CDR3 spans 17 amino acids. With 1 base clipped from V and 3 bases from J, the junction kept 10 bases outside the gene matches. The CDR3 region is CASSLGTGRVPYTEAFF. Here the CDR3 DNA reads TGTGCCAGCAGCTTAGGGACAGGGAGGGTCCCCTACACTGAAGCTTTCTTT. Filled out from reference TRBV11-2 and TRBJ1-1, the complete variable domain reads EAGVAQSPRYKIIEKRQSVAFWCNPISGHATLYWYQQILGQGPKLLIQFQNNGVVDDSQLPKDRFSAERLKGVDSTLKIQPAKLEDSAVYLCASSLGTGRVPYTEAFFGQGTRLTVV.

This clonotype showed up many times. The genes are TRBV27 and TRBJ2-1; no firm D call. The CDR3 is made up of 13 amino acids. V lost 4 bases to trimming and J lost 9 bases, with 13 bases between them. The germline V gene has CDR1 MNHEY and CDR2 SMNVEV (reference sequence). The CDR3 is CASSYAFGSEQFF. The CDR3 DNA reads as TGTGCCAGCAGTTACGCTTTCGGCAGTGAGCAGTTCTTC.

This clonotype has ten or more counts. The V gene is TRBV19, the J gene TRBJ2-5; D is perhaps TRBD1 (5 bases). This CDR3 region has 12 residues. The ends were cut back, 7 bases at V and 4 bases at J, with 10 bases in the middle. From germline, CDR1 is LNHDA and CDR2 SQIVND (reference sequence). CDR3 nucleotides: TGTGCCAGTAAGGGGTTCGGAGAGACCCAGTACTTC. This codes for CASKGFGETQYF. Based on the CDR3 plus reference TRBV19 and TRBJ2-5, the full variable domain is DGGITQSPKYLFRKEGQNVTLSCEQNLNHDAMYWYRQDPGQGLRLIYYSQIVNDFQKGDIAEGYSVSREKKESFPLTVTSAQKNPTAFYLCASKGFGETQYFGPGTRLLVL.

The V call is TRBV21-1, the J call TRBJ2-7; the DNA was not compared with TRBD1, the D call given in the table. TRBV21-1 is described as a pseudogene. The CDR3 totals 13 residues. The CDR3 sequence is CASSKGDSNEQYF. The CDR3 DNA is TGTGCCAGCAGCAAAGGGGACAGCAATGAGCAGTACTTC.

This clonotype was picked up many times. This chain's CDR3 is CASSYATGDYGYTF. The CDR3 region has the DNA TGTGCCAGCAGTTACGCCACAGGGGACTATGGCTACACCTTC. The V and J genes are TRBV6-6 and TRBJ1-2; TRBD1 agrees at 7 bases. Germline loops: CDR1 MNHNY, CDR2 SVGAGI (reference sequence). V shed 2 bases and J 3 bases; nucleotides not matched to a gene: 3. This CDR3 comprises 14 residues.

In its sample, this clonotype was seen a few times. A much larger clone lies one base from this, so it may be a read error. V gene TRBV7-2 combines with J gene TRBJ2-7, with 14 bases that match TRBD2. The CDR3 runs 19 residues. Germline lookup yields CDR1 SGHTA and CDR2 FQGNSA. V trimming: 0 bases; J trimming: 7 bases; junction bases outside the gene matches: 14. CDR3 region: CASSLALLPTSGGAGEQYF. The DNA for the CDR3 is TGTGCCAGCAGCTTAGCCCTACTACCGACTAGCGGGGGGGCTGGTGAGCAGTACTTC.

This clonotype was recorded many times. The genes are TRBV30 and TRBJ2-7, with D uncertain. The V and J ends lost 2 bases and 2 bases respectively, with 10 bases between them. This CDR3 contains 13 residues. The germline gives CDR1 GTSNPN, CDR2 SVGIG (reference sequence). CDR3 in amino acids: CAWSFGNPYEQYF. The CDR3 bases are TGTGCCTGGAGTTTTGGGAACCCCTACGAGCAGTACTTC.

This clonotype appeared many times. This chain connects TRBV28 to TRBJ2-7, with 9 bases lining up with TRBD2. The CDR3 covers 18 residues. The ends lost 2 bases at V and 2 bases at J; junction bases unmatched: 13. Germline loops: CDR1 MDHEN, CDR2 SYDVKM. The chain's CDR3 is CASSLGTEGIAGAYEQYF. CDR3 sequence (DNA): TGTGCCAGCAGTTTAGGGACAGAGGGAATAGCGGGGGCCTACGAGCAGTACTTC. Full variable domain (remainder filled in from reference TRBV28 and TRBJ2-7): DVKVTQSSRYLVKRTGEKVFLECVQDMDHENMFWYRQDPGLGLRLIYFSYDVKMKEKGDIPEGYSVSREKKERFSLILESASTNQTSMYLCASSLGTEGIAGAYEQYFGPGTRLTVT.

This clonotype was recorded at least ten times. V is TRBV12-3 or TRBV12-4 and J is TRBJ1-4; TRBD1 agrees at 8 bases. The CDR3 contains 15 residues. Trimming cost V 6 bases and J 5 bases; bases outside gene matches: 8. The CDR3 reads CASSSQGARNEKLFF. The CDR3 nucleotides are TGTGCCAGCAGCTCGCAGGGGGCGCGAAATGAAAAACTGTTTTTT.

This clonotype occurred many times. The chain recombines TRBV7-2 with TRBJ1-2, with no clear D. The CDR3 has 13 residues. V lost 5 bases and J lost 4, with 11 bases in between. Germline V CDR1 and CDR2: SGHTA, FQGNSA. The CDR3 protein is CASSQGQLYGYTF. The CDR3 DNA is TGTGCCAGCAGCCAAGGCCAACTCTATGGCTACACCTTC.

This clonotype was seen at least ten times. V gene TRBV4-3 combines with J gene TRBJ1-4; D may be TRBD1 (5 bases). The germline gives CDR1 LGHNA, CDR2 YSLEER. The CDR3 contains 14 residues. The V end was cut by 0 bases, the J end by 10 bases, with 12 bases between. DNA for the CDR3: TGCGCCAGCAGCCAAGAAACAGGAGAAGGAAAACTGTTTTTT. The encoded protein is CASSQETGEGKLFF.

Ten or more counts support this clonotype. The rearrangement links TRBV15 to TRBJ1-2; TRBD1 is a possible D gene (5 bases). The CDR3 covers 13 residues. Trimming took off 4 bases at V and 4 bases at J, with 10 bases between the two ends. The germline gives CDR1 LNHNV, CDR2 YYDKDF (reference sequence). Here the CDR3 DNA reads TGTGCCACCAGCAAGCGGGACCTCTATGGCTACACCTTC. This translates into CATSKRDLYGYTF.

The chain combines TRBV20-1 with TRBJ1-6; D gene uncertain. The germline V gene has CDR1 DFQATT and CDR2 SNEGSKA (reference sequence). The CDR3 has 15 amino acids. Between the trimmed V and J ends, which lost 2 bases and 1 base, there was a span of 9 bases. CDR3 amino acids: CSARRSNSYNSPLHF. DNA of the CDR3: TGCAGTGCTAGAAGAAGTAATTCCTATAATTCACCCCTCCACTTT.

On this clonotype: A single base separates this from a much larger clone, so it may be a read error. The V call is TRBV10-2, the J call TRBJ1-1; D perhaps matches TRBD1 (6 bases). The V end lost 4 bases, the J end lost 2 bases, and 14 bases lay between the germline ends. CDR1 WSHSY and CDR2 SAAADI come from the germline V gene. There are 15 residues in the CDR3. The CDR3 reads CASSGRRGTNTEAFF. The CDR3, as DNA: TGCGCCAGCAGTGGTCGCAGGGGAACTAACACTGAAGCTTTCTTT.

This clonotype was counted between two and nine times. V gene TRBV3-1 combines with J gene TRBJ2-1, with 13 bases that match TRBD2. With 4 bases clipped from V and 6 bases from J, the junction kept 6 bases outside the gene matches. The length of the CDR3 is 16 residues. Germline V gene data show CDR1 as LGHDT and CDR2 as YNNKEL (reference sequence). The CDR3 DNA is TGTGCCAGCAGCCCCCAGACTAGCGGGAGGACCAATGAGCAGTTCTTC. It yields the protein CASSPQTSGRTNEQFF.

The chain uses TRBV6-1 and TRBJ2-1; 7 bases line up with TRBD2. After removal of 2 bases from V and 8 bases from J, the junction contained 15 bases not matched to a gene. The CDR3 contains 17 residues. Germline CDR1 reads MNHNS; CDR2 reads SASEGT. In DNA, the CDR3 is TGTGCCAGCAGTGAAATCGCGACGGGAGGTTTCGGCTATGAGCAGTTCTTC. Translation gives CASSEIATGGFGYEQFF.

Notes on this clonotype: The junction departs from germline at one end; a sequencing error may be responsible. The V call is TRBV27, the J call TRBJ2-1; TRBD2 matches 7 bases. The CDR3 runs 16 residues. Germline V gene lookup returns CDR1 MNHEY and CDR2 SMNVEV (reference sequence). The CDR3 here is CAGSLLSGVSYNERFF. CDR3 DNA: TGTGCCGGCAGTTTATTGAGCGGGGTCTCCTACAATGAGCGGTTCTTC.

In the case of this clonotype: Likely a read error: the CDR3 ends without its conserved phenylalanine or tryptophan. The chain combines TRBV6-2 or TRBV6-3 with TRBJ2-7; D possibly corresponds to TRBD1 (6 bases). CDR1 is MNHEY, CDR2 SVGEGT, per germline. The ends were cut back, 10 bases at V and 4 bases at J, with 17 bases in the middle. This CDR3 region has 13 residues. CDR3 bases: TGTGCCAACTCCACAGGGAAGTTTTACGAGCAGTACTGC. Protein: CANSTGKFYEQYC.

About this clonotype itself: A junction end diverges from the germline sequence, so it may reflect a read error. The chain links TRBV6-2 or TRBV6-3 to TRBJ2-3; 7 positions match TRBD2. The germline gives CDR1 MNHEY, CDR2 SVGEGT. The CDR3 totals 15 residues. CDR3 in DNA: TGTGCCGGCAGTTACCTTGCGGGGGGCACAGATACGCAGTATTTT. Encoded protein: CAGSYLAGGTDTQYF.

This clonotype has at least ten counts. The J gene is TRBJ2-5, the V gene TRBV7-2, with 10 bases matching TRBD2. Germline assignment: CDR1 SGHTA and CDR2 FQGNSA. There are 15 residues in the CDR3. With 0 bases clipped from V and 5 bases from J, the junction kept 3 bases outside the gene matches. The CDR3 DNA reads TGTGCCAGCAGCTTAGCCACGGGACTAGCGGAGACCCAGTACTTC. This encodes CASSLATGLAETQYF.

This chain joins TRBV13 and TRBJ2-1; D might be TRBD1 or TRBD2, each matching 5 bases. Near its end, the DNA agrees better with TRBJ2-7, so the J call may be wrong. The CDR3 runs to 15 residues. Germline V gene lookup returns CDR1 PRHDT and CDR2 FYEKMQ (reference sequence). In DNA form, the CDR3 reads TGTGCCAGCAGCTTAGCAGGGACCGTTCACAATGAGCAGTACTTC. Protein: CASSLAGTVHNEQYF.

As for this clonotype: A much more abundant neighbour one base away suggests this may be a read error. The chain employs TRBV5-4 and TRBJ2-1, with 11 nucleotides matching TRBD2. This CDR3 is 17 amino acids long. Germline V lookup: CDR1 SGHNT, CDR2 YYREEE (reference sequence). V shed 3 bases, J shed 4 bases, and the junction held 9 bases outside the gene matches. DNA for the CDR3: TGTGCCAGCAGCTCGGGACTAGCGGAGGGGCGGTACAATGAGCAGTTCTTC. This codes for CASSSGLAEGRYNEQFF.